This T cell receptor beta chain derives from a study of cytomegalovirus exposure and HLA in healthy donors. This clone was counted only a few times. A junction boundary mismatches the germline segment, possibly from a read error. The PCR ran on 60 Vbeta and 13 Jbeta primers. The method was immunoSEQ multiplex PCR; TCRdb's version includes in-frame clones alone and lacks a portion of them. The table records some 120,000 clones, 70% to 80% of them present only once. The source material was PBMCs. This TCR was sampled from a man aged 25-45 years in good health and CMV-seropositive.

CDR3 region: CANSGTRVGGQETQYF. The CDR3 DNA is TGTGCCAACAGCGGTACCAGGGTGGGGGGCCAAGAGACCCAGTACTTC. This chain joins TRBV5-4 and TRBJ2-5; D may be TRBD2 (6 bases). The CDR3 extends over 16 amino acids. Germline-derived CDR1 and CDR2 are SGHNT and YYREEE (reference sequence).